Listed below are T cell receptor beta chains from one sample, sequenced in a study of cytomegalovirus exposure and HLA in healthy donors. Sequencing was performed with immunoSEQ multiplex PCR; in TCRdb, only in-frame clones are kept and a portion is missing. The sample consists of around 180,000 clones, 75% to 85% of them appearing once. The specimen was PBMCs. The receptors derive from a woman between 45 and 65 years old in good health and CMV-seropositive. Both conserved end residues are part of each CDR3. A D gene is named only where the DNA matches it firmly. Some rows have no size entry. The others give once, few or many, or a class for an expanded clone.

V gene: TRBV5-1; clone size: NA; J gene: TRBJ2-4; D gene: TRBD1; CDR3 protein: CASSPGTGGDIQYF; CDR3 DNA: TGCGCCAGCAGCCCCGGGACAGGGGGGGACATTCAGTACTTC
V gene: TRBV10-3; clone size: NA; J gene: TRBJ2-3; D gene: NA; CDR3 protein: CAISDMGGLTDTQYF; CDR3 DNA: TGTGCCATCAGTGATATGGGGGGGCTCACAGATACGCAGTATTTT
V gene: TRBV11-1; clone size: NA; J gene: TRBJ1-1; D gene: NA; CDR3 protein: CASSLSAGDTEAFF; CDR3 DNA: TGTGCCAGCAGCTTATCCGCAGGGGACACTGAAGCTTTCTTT
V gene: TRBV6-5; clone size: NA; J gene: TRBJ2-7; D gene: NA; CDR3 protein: CASSYSGRGNEQYF; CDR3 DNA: TGTGCCAGCAGTTACTCGGGGAGGGGGAACGAGCAGTACTTC
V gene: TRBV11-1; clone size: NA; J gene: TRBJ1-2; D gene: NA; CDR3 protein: CASSSQPGHSYGYTF; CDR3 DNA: TGTGCCAGCAGCTCCCAACCGGGACATTCCTATGGCTACACCTTC
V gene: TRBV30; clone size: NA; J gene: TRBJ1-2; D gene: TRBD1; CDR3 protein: CAWSVLGTGKVYGYTF; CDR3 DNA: TGTGCCTGGAGTGTATTAGGGACAGGGAAGGTCTATGGCTACACCTTC
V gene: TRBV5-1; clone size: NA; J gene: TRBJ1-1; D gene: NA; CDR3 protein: CASSLAKGHAAAFF; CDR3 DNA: TGCGCCAGCAGCTTGGCCAAGGGACACGCCGCGGCTTTCTTT
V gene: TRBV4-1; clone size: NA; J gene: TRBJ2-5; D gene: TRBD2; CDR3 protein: CASSQEGLAGGVNRTQYF; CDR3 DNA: TGCGCCAGCAGCCAAGAAGGCCTAGCGGGGGGCGTTAATAGGACCCAGTACTTC
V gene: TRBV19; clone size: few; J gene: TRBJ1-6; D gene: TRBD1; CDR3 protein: CASSKGQVPSPLHF; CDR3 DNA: TGTGCCAGTAGTAAGGGACAGGTACCCTCACCCCTCCACTTT
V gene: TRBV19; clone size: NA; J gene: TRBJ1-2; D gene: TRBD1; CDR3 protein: CASSIGQGAGGYTF; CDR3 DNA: TGTGCCAGTAGTATAGGGCAGGGGGCAGGAGGCTACACCTTC
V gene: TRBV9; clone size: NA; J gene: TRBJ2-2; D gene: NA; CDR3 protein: CASSALAGRELFF; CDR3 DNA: TGTGCCAGCAGCGCCCTTGCGGGGCGGGAGCTGTTTTTT
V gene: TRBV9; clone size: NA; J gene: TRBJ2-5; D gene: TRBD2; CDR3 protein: CASSVAQRGPQETQYF; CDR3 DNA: TGTGCCAGCAGCGTAGCTCAGCGGGGCCCCCAAGAGACCCAGTACTTC
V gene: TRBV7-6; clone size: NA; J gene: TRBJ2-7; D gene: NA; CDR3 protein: CASSLNPPRGVDEQYF; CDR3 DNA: TGTGCCAGCAGCTTAAATCCTCCCAGGGGTGTCGACGAGCAGTACTTC
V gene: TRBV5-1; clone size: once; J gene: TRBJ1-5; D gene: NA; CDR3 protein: CASSLAGNSNQPQHF; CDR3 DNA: TGCGCCAGCAGCTTAGCAGGCAATAGCAATCAGCCCCAGCATTTT
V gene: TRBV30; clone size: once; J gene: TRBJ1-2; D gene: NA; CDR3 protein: CAWRQSLTGYNYGYTF; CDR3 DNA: TGTGCCTGGAGACAGTCCTTAACTGGATATAACTATGGCTACACCTTC
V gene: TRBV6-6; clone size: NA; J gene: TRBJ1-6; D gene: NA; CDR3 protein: CASSYTHRESPLHF; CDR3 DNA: TGTGCCAGCAGTTACACCCACAGGGAATCACCCCTCCACTTT
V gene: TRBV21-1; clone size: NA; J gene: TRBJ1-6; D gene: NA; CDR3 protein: CASSSPQEASPLHF; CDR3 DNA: TGTGCCAGCAGCTCCCCCCAGGAGGCTTCACCCCTCCACTTT
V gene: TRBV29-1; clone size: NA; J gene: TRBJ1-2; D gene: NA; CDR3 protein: CSARRSYGYTF; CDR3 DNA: TGCAGCGCCCGCAGAAGCTATGGCTACACCTTC
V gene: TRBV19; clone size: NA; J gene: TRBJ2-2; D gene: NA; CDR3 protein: CASSNQGGTGELFF; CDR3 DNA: TGTGCCAGTAGTAACCAAGGAGGAACCGGGGAGCTGTTTTTT
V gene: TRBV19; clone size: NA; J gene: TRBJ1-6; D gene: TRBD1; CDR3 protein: CASSIDLLGTDDSPLHF; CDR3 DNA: TGTGCCAGTAGTATAGATCTATTAGGGACAGACGATTCACCCCTCCACTTT
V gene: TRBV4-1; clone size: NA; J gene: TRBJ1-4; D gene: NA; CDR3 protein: CASSLAPDRLNEKLFF; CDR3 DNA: TGCGCCAGCAGCCTGGCCCCCGACAGGCTCAATGAAAAACTGTTTTTT
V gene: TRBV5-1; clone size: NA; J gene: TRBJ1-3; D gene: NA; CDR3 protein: CASSLRTPTVSGNTIYF; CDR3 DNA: TGCGCCAGCAGCTTGAGGACTCCTACCGTCTCTGGAAACACCATATATTTT
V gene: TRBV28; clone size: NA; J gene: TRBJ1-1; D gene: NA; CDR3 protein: CASSSPGTIFGRPEAFF; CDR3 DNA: TGTGCCAGCAGTTCCCCCGGGACAATCTTTGGTCGGCCTGAAGCTTTCTTT
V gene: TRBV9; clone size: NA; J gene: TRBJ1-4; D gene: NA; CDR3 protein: CASSVGTGEKLFF; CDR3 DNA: TGTGCCAGCAGCGTAGGGACGGGAGAAAAACTGTTTTTT
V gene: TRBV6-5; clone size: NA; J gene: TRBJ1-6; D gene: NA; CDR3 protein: CASSYAMENSLLHF; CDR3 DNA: TGTGCCAGCAGTTATGCGATGGAGAATTCACTCCTCCACTTT
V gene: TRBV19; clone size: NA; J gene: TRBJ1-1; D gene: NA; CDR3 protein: CASSIGGVNTEAFF; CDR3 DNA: TGTGCCAGTAGTATTGGAGGTGTGAACACTGAAGCTTTCTTT
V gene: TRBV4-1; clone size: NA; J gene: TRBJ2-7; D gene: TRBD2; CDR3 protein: CASSQDRTSGASYEQYF; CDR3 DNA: TGCGCCAGCAGCCAGGACCGGACTAGCGGGGCCTCCTACGAGCAGTACTTC
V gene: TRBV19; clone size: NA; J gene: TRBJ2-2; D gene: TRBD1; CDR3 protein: CASLVGQGTGELFF; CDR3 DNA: TGTGCCAGCCTAGTCGGACAGGGGACCGGGGAGCTGTTTTTT
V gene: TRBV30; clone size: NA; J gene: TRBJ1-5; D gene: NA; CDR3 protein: CAWSVHSNQPQHF; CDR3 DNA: TGTGCCTGGAGTGTACATTCTAATCAGCCCCAGCATTTT
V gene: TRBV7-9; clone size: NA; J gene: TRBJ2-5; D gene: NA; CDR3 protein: CASSASQRVFQETQYF; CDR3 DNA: TGTGCCAGCAGCGCCTCCCAGCGGGTGTTCCAAGAGACCCAGTACTTC
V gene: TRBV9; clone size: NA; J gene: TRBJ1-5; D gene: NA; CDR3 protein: CASSLREGWGSNQPQHF; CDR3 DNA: TGTGCCAGCAGCCTACGAGAGGGCTGGGGTAGCAATCAGCCCCAGCATTTT
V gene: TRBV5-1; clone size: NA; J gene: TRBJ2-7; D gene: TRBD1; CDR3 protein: CASSLWTGGVGSSYEQYF; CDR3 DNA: TGCGCCAGCAGCTTGTGGACAGGGGGCGTCGGGAGCTCCTACGAGCAGTACTTC
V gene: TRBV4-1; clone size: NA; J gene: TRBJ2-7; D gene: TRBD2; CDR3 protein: CASSQVGTSGGALTYEQYF; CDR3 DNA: TGCGCCAGCAGCCAAGTGGGGACTAGCGGGGGGGCCCTCACCTACGAGCAGTACTTC
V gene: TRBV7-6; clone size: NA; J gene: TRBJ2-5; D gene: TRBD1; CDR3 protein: CASSLRVGQGACRGAETQYF; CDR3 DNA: TGTGCCAGCAGTTTAAGAGTGGGACAGGGGGCGTGTCGTGGGGCTGAGACCCAGTACTTC
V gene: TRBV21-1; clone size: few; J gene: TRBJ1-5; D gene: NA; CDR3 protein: CASSKEGGQPQHF; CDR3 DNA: TGTGCCAGCAGCAAGGAGGGCGGTCAGCCCCAGCATTTT
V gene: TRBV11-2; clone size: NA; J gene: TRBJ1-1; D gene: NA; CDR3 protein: CASSLNSGTPDQNTEAFF; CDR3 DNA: TGTGCCAGCAGCTTAAACAGCGGGACACCCGATCAGAACACTGAAGCTTTCTTT
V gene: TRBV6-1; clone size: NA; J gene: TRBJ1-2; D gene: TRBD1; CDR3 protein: CASSYQGARGYTF; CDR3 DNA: TGTGCCAGCAGTTATCAGGGGGCGCGTGGCTACACCTTC
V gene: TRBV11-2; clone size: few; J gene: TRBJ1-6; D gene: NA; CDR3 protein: CASSLEAGPPFGSPLHF; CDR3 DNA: TGTGCCAGCAGCTTAGAGGCAGGTCCTCCCTTCGGTTCACCCCTCCACTTT
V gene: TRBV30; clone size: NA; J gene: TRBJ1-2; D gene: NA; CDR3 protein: CAWSVLGSNYGYTF; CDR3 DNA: TGTGCCTGGAGTGTACTCGGGAGTAACTATGGCTACACCTTC
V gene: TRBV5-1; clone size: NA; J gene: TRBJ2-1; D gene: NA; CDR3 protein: CASSLVPSGTYNEQFF; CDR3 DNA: TGCGCCAGCAGCTTGGTACCCAGCGGTACCTACAATGAGCAGTTCTTC
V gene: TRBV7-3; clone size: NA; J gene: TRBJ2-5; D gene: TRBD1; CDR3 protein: CASSLTAGTGSETQYF; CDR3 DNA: TGTGCCAGCAGCTTAACGGCCGGGACAGGGTCGGAGACCCAGTACTTC
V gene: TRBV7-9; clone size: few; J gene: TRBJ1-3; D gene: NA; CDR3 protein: CASSPDISGNTIYF; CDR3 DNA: TGTGCCAGCAGCCCGGACATTTCTGGAAACACCATATATTTT
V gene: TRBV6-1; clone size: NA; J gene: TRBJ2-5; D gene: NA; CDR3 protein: CASSAGWGGGIQETQYF; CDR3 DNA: TGTGCCAGCAGTGCCGGTTGGGGCGGGGGCATCCAAGAGACCCAGTACTTC
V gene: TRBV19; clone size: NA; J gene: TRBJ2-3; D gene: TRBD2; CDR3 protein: CASLASGGPGTQYF; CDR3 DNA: TGTGCCAGCCTAGCTAGCGGGGGCCCCGGGACGCAGTATTTT